This record covers a single T cell receptor (beta chain). The repertoire was sequenced with immunoSEQ multiplex PCR; TCRdb's copy has only in-frame clones and lacks some. In the table there are 140,000 to 150,000 clones, around 81% of which are singletons. The data originate from a study of blood T cell repertoires in COVID-19. At the level of the study: The analysed material was cDNA or gDNA that came from T cells, B-cell-depleted T cells, or PBMCs.

There are 16 residues in the CDR3. The ends lost 4 bases at V and 4 bases at J; junction bases unmatched: 13. Germline loops: CDR1 LGHNA, CDR2 YSLEER. The TCR comes from a human donor in a cohort sampled during active COVID-19. Input material: peripheral blood. The chain links TRBV4-3 to TRBJ2-7; 7 nucleotides align to TRBD2. The CDR3 bases are TGCGCCAGCAGCCCCACGTTCGGACTAGTGAGATACGAGCAGTACTTC. It encodes CASSPTFGLVRYEQYF.